This entry lists 21 T cell receptor beta chains sequenced from one sample in a study of shared clonotypes between healthy human individuals. Sequenced by immunoSEQ multiplex PCR; TCRdb stores in-frame clones only, minus some. This sample yields 1 million to 1.3 million clones, of which around three quarters are seen a single time; roughly 0.57% belongs to the top ten. The specimen sequenced was memory CD4+ T cells from PBMCs. Subset denoted: CD45RA-negative fraction. The source of these receptors is a man aged 18 to 30 in good health. Some clones in this sample may be carry-over from other donors' samples.

The chain joins TRBV11-2 to TRBJ2-7, with D perhaps matching TRBD2 (5 bases). This CDR3 region has 14 residues. Germline V gene sequence: CDR1 SGHAT, CDR2 FQNNGV. The germline V and J ends were trimmed by 5 bases and 2 bases, with 13 bases remaining between them. CDR3 protein: CASSPWTGTYEQYF. The DNA for the CDR3 is TGTGCCAGCAGCCCTTGGACGGGGACCTACGAGCAGTACTTC.

This clone was picked up one time. This sequence joins TRBV28 and TRBJ1-1; TRBD1 matches 7 bases. There are 15 residues in the CDR3. Germline loops: CDR1 MDHEN, CDR2 SYDVKM. After removal of 8 bases from V and 4 bases from J, the junction contained 13 bases not matched to a gene. The CDR3 sequence is CASPPRRGRGTEAFF. The CDR3 bases are TGTGCCAGCCCCCCTCGGAGGGGGCGGGGCACTGAAGCTTTCTTT. Together with reference TRBV28 and TRBJ1-1, the CDR3 gives the full variable domain: DVKVTQSSRYLVKRTGEKVFLECVQDMDHENMFWYRQDPGLGLRLIYFSYDVKMKEKGDIPEGYSVSREKKERFSLILESASTNQTSMYLCASPPRRGRGTEAFFGQGTRLTVV.

The chain joins TRBV5-1 to TRBJ2-2, with TRBD1 matching over 8 bases. After removal of 3 bases from V and 4 bases from J, the junction contained 8 bases not matched to a gene. The CDR3 has 16 residues. Germline loops: CDR1 SGHRS, CDR2 YFSETQ. This chain's CDR3 is CASSSQGARSTGELFF. The CDR3 DNA is TGCGCCAGCAGCTCCCAGGGGGCGCGGAGCACCGGGGAGCTGTTTTTT. The variable domain in full, with the rest retrieved from reference TRBV5-1 and TRBJ2-2, is KAGVTQTPRYLIKTRGQQVTLSCSPISGHRSVSWYQQTPGQGLQFLFEYFSETQRNKGNFPGRFSGRQFSNSRSEMNVSTLELGDSALYLCASSSQGARSTGELFFGEGSRLTVL.

About this clone itself: The sample carries other DNA sequences with the same CDR3. The chain joins TRBV28 to TRBJ1-1; D is perhaps TRBD1 (6 bases). Germline V gives CDR1 MDHEN, CDR2 SYDVKM. This CDR3 comprises 13 residues. Trimming removed 5 bases at V and 3 bases at J, with 10 bases between. CDR3 region: CASSPGTYTEAFF. In DNA form, the CDR3 reads TGTGCCAGCAGTCCGGGGACATACACTGAAGCTTTCTTT.

The V call is TRBV18, the J call TRBJ2-7; 11 nucleotides match TRBD2. J lost 7 bases, V lost 0 bases, and 8 bases had no gene match. CDR3 length: 16 amino acids. The germline CDR1 and CDR2 sequences are KGHSH and LQKENI. The CDR3 nucleotides are TGTGCCAGCTCACCACCGAGGCTAGCGGGAGGAGGGGAGCAGTACTTC. Its translation: CASSPPRLAGGGEQYF.

The rearrangement joins TRBV12-5 to TRBJ2-3; a possible D gene is TRBD2 (5 bases). CDR3 length: 13 amino acids. In germline, CDR1 is LGHNT, CDR2 FRNRAP. The ends were cut back, 2 bases at V and 5 bases at J, with 8 bases in the middle. CDR3 amino acids: CASGLTGVDTQYF. DNA for the CDR3: TGTGCTAGTGGTTTGACCGGGGTAGATACGCAGTATTTT.

This clone was counted only a few times. The V gene is TRBV6-5, the J gene TRBJ2-7, with TRBD1 as a possible D gene (6 bases). Trimming cost V 0 bases and J 3 bases, with 12 bases left between them. The CDR3 sequence is 15 residues long. Looked up from germline, CDR1 is MNHEY and CDR2 is SVGAGI. For the CDR3, the DNA is TGTGCCAGCAGTTACTCGAGCAGGGGCGTCTACGAGCAGTACTTC. This encodes CASSYSSRGVYEQYF.

The V and J genes are TRBV9 and TRBJ1-3, with 7 bases identical to TRBD1. This CDR3 region has 18 residues. The germline V gene has CDR1 SGDLS and CDR2 YYNGEE. Unmatched junction bases numbered 15, after V lost 2 bases and J lost 4 bases. CDR3 region: CASSVPSRGKEEGNTIYF. The DNA for the CDR3 is TGTGCCAGCAGCGTTCCCTCCAGGGGGAAGGAGGAGGGAAACACCATATATTTT.

This chain links TRBV7-8 with TRBJ2-5; D ambiguous. The V end was cut by 2 bases, the J end by 1 base, with 11 bases between. Germline CDR1 is SGHVS and CDR2 is FQNEAQ. This CDR3 is 15 amino acids long. The CDR3 DNA reads as TGTGCCAGCAGCTTAAGAGGTCTGTCCCAAGAGACCCAGTACTTC. Encoded protein: CASSLRGLSQETQYF.

This clone was detected a few times. The chain combines TRBV11-1 with TRBJ1-1; TRBD1 matches 7 bases. CDR3 length: 15 amino acids. Unmatched junction bases numbered 15, after V lost 5 bases and J lost 9 bases. Germline-derived CDR1 and CDR2 are SGHAT and FQDESV (reference sequence). The CDR3 here is CASSRAPGQTTKAFF. CDR3 coding DNA: TGTGCCAGCAGCCGTGCACCGGGACAGACGACTAAAGCTTTCTTT.

The rearrangement uses TRBV2 and TRBJ2-3; 9 bases map to TRBD1. J was trimmed by 4 bases and V by 2 bases; bases with no gene match: 7. The length of the CDR3 is 16 residues. CDR1 is SNHLY and CDR2 is FYNNEI in the germline V gene. The CDR3 DNA follows: TGTGCCAGCAGTGAACACGGGACAGGGAAATCAGATACGCAGTATTTT. As protein: CASSEHGTGKSDTQYF.

This clone appeared a single time. This chain joins TRBV6-5 and TRBJ1-1, with 8 nucleotides matching TRBD1. Germline loops: CDR1 MNHEY, CDR2 SVGAGI. V shed 5 bases and J 0 bases; nucleotides not matched to a gene: 5. The CDR3 covers 15 residues. CDR3: CASSTGGLMNTEAFF. The CDR3 nucleotides read TGTGCCAGCAGTACAGGGGGACTTATGAACACTGAAGCTTTCTTT.

The chain recombines TRBV4-2 with TRBJ2-1, with 8 bases fitting TRBD2. Germline V gene data show CDR1 as LGHNA and CDR2 as YNFKEQ. CDR3 length: 16 residues. With 2 bases clipped from V and 6 bases from J, the junction kept 9 bases outside the gene matches. The CDR3 nucleotides read TGTGCCAGCAGCCAACCTCCCGGACTAGCTACCAATGAGCAGTTCTTC. As protein: CASSQPPGLATNEQFF.

This chain connects TRBV19 to TRBJ1-2; tentatively, D is TRBD1 (5 bases). The CDR3 covers 12 residues. Per the germline V gene, CDR1 is LNHDA and CDR2 is SQIVND (reference sequence). Trimming left V 4 bases short and J 8 bases short, with 11 bases between. CDR3 protein: CASSNGGGGYTF. CDR3 bases: TGTGCCAGTAGTAATGGGGGAGGAGGCTACACCTTC.

The chain employs TRBV29-1 and TRBJ2-3, with D possibly TRBD2 on 6 matching bases. There are 13 residues in the CDR3. Trimming removed 4 bases at V and 5 bases at J, with 13 bases between. The germline gives CDR1 SQVTM, CDR2 ANQGSEA. The DNA of the CDR3 is TGCAGCGTTGGGTCCAACGGGGGAGATACGCAGTATTTT. Its translation is CSVGSNGGDTQYF.

This chain uses TRBV30 with TRBJ1-3; weak D call: TRBD1 (6 bases). CDR1 and CDR2 (germline): GTSNPN, SVGIG (reference sequence). Trimming pared 3 bases from V and 2 bases from J, leaving 14 bases between. CDR3 length: 15 residues. Here the CDR3 reads CAWRSRRGAGNTIYF. As DNA, the CDR3 is TGTGCCTGGAGATCCCGGAGGGGGGCTGGAAACACCATATATTTT.

The V call is TRBV13, the J call TRBJ2-1, with 9 bases that match TRBD2. CDR1 is PRHDT and CDR2 is FYEKMQ in the germline V gene (reference sequence). Losses at the gene ends were 3 bases for V and 1 base for J; bases not matched to a gene: 10. The CDR3 contains 18 residues. As DNA, the CDR3 is TGTGCCAGCAGCTTTAAGATAAGCGGGAGGTCTTCCTACAATGAGCAGTTCTTC. This translates into CASSFKISGRSSYNEQFF.

V is TRBV2 and J is TRBJ2-1; D is undetermined. The CDR3 contains 12 residues. The V and J ends lost 8 bases and 3 bases respectively, with 8 bases between them. Germline values: CDR1 SNHLY, CDR2 FYNNEI. CDR3 DNA sequence: TGTGCCAGCGGATACAGCTACAATGAGCAGTTCTTC. Translation gives CASGYSYNEQFF.

This chain connects TRBV29-1 to TRBJ1-2; a weak D match, TRBD1 (6 bases). CDR1 and CDR2 (germline): SQVTM, ANQGSEA. The V gene lost 2 bases and the J gene lost 8 bases, with 12 bases spanning the gap. There are 12 residues in the CDR3. CDR3 nucleotides: TGCAGCGTTGAACAGGTACAGGGCGGCTACACCTTC. Translated: CSVEQVQGGYTF.

This clone was seen only once. Other nucleotide sequences in the sample specify the same CDR3. The V and J genes are TRBV5-8 and TRBJ2-3, with a weak D call TRBD1 (5 bases). Per germline, CDR1 SGHTS and CDR2 YDEGEE. V lost 0 bases, J lost 4 bases, and 9 bases lay in between. CDR3 length: 14 residues. CDR3 amino acids: CASSLGQGADTQYF. The CDR3 region has the DNA TGTGCCAGCAGCTTGGGTCAGGGTGCAGATACGCAGTATTTT.

This chain uses TRBV21-1 with TRBJ2-2; the table's TRBD1 call for D was not verified on the DNA. TRBV21-1 is annotated as a pseudogene. This CDR3 has 13 residues. The DNA of the CDR3 is TGTGCCAGCAGCAAACAAGGGGCCGGGGAGCTGTTTTTT. This encodes CASSKQGAGELFF.